The next 6 T cell receptor beta chains were all read from a single sample in a study of graft-versus-host responses after intestinal transplantation. The data were produced by immunoSEQ multiplex PCR, yet TCRdb's version contains in-frame clones alone and is incomplete. The sample lists approximately 5,000 clones, approximately 75% occurring once. Sequences were derived from PBMCs, sampled 540 to 550 days after intestinal transplant. The receptors shown here come from a human patient who received an intestinal transplant, so some T cells may come from the graft donor.

This clone is a singleton in its sample. The chain is built from TRBV9 and TRBJ1-1; unclear D gene. V was trimmed by 0 bases and J by 3 bases, leaving 6 bases between them. The V gene's germline CDR1 is SGDLS and CDR2 YYNGEE. This CDR3 is 13 amino acids long. CDR3 bases: TGTGCCAGCAGCGTAGGTTCGGACACTGAAGCTTTCTTT. Residues: CASSVGSDTEAFF.

CDR3 nucleotides: TGTGCCAGCAGCTTGGGGGTGGCCGGCCTTACAGATACGCAGTATTTT. It encodes CASSLGVAGLTDTQYF. V gene TRBV5-8 combines with J gene TRBJ2-3; no firm D call. This CDR3 is built from 16 residues. V gave up 0 bases and J gave up 3 bases, with 14 bases separating them. Germline loops: CDR1 SGHTS, CDR2 YDEGEE.

In regard to this clone: Compared with germline, one end of the junction differs, possibly owing to a read error. The chain links TRBV6-1 to TRBJ2-2, with D possibly being TRBD2 (7 bases). The length of the CDR3 is 14 residues. Germline-derived CDR1 and CDR2 are MNHNS and SASEGT. CDR3 loop: CASSVGGDTGELSF. DNA of the CDR3: TGTGCCAGCAGTGTAGGGGGGGACACCGGGGAGCTGTCTTTT.

On this clone itself: Relative to the germline gene, one junction end is altered; a read error may explain this. The CDR3 coding sequence is TGCGCCAGCAGCCAAGACAGCGGATATACTAACTATGGCTACACCTTC. Translated, it gives CASSQDSGYTNYGYTF. The rearrangement uses TRBV5-5 and TRBJ1-2, with D possibly being TRBD1 (5 bases). Germline assignment: CDR1 SGHKS and CDR2 YYEKEE (reference sequence). The CDR3 runs to 16 residues.

The chain is built from TRBV6-5 and TRBJ2-7; D unclear. Trimming left V 2 bases short and J 6 bases short, with 5 bases between. Germline CDR1 is MNHEY and CDR2 is SVGAGI. CDR3 length: 11 amino acids. The CDR3 nucleotides read TGTGCCAGCAGTTACCACGGCGAGCAGTACTTC. Amino acid sequence: CASSYHGEQYF.

The chain employs TRBV10-2 and TRBJ2-1; D perhaps matches TRBD1 (7 bases). The germline V gene encodes CDR1 WSHSY and CDR2 SAAADI. V dropped 4 bases and J dropped 3 bases, with 13 bases sitting between them. The CDR3 is made up of 15 amino acids. The CDR3 sequence is CASSVGRGVYNEQFF. As DNA, the CDR3 is TGCGCCAGCAGTGTCGGCAGGGGGGTCTACAATGAGCAGTTCTTC.